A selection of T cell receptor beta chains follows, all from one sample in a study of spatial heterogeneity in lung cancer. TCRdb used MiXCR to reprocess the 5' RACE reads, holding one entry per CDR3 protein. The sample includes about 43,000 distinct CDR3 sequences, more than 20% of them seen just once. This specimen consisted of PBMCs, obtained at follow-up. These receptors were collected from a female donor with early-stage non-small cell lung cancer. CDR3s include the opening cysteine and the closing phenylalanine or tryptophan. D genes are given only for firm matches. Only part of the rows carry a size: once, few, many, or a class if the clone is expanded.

CDR3nt: TGTGCCAGCAGTCTAGGAGAGTCTTACAACACCGGGGAGCTGTTTTTT
CDR3aa: CASSLGESYNTGELFF
d_gene: NA
abundance: few
j_gene: TRBJ2-2
v_gene: TRBV7-6

CDR3nt: TGTGCCAGCAGCTTAGAAGTAAGAGCCAATGAGCAGTTCTTC
CDR3aa: CASSLEVRANEQFF
d_gene: NA
abundance: many
j_gene: TRBJ2-1
v_gene: TRBV7-6

CDR3nt: TGCGCCAGCAGCTTCGTGGGACGAAGCCAAGAGACCCAGTACTTC
CDR3aa: CASSFVGRSQETQYF
d_gene: NA
abundance: NA
j_gene: TRBJ2-5
v_gene: TRBV5-1

CDR3nt: TGTGCCAGTATTGAGACGGGAGTTCGTTGGGCCAAAAACATTCAGTACTTC
CDR3aa: CASIETGVRWAKNIQYF
d_gene: NA
abundance: few
j_gene: TRBJ2-4
v_gene: TRBV19

CDR3nt: TGTGCCAGCAGCTTGCGGGGGCGCGAAGAGACCCAGTACTTC
CDR3aa: CASSLRGREETQYF
d_gene: NA
abundance: NA
j_gene: TRBJ2-5
v_gene: TRBV5-5

CDR3nt: TGTGCCACCAGTGAGGGGACAGGGAGATCGGATGAGCAGTTCTTC
CDR3aa: CATSEGTGRSDEQFF
d_gene: TRBD1
abundance: many
j_gene: TRBJ2-1
v_gene: TRBV24-1

CDR3nt: TGTGCCAGCAGCTCATGGACCCAGTCCTACGAGCAGTACTTC
CDR3aa: CASSSWTQSYEQYF
d_gene: NA
abundance: many
j_gene: TRBJ2-7
v_gene: TRBV7-8

CDR3nt: TGTGCCAGCTCACTTTATTTCAATGAGCAGTTCTTC
CDR3aa: CASSLYFNEQFF
d_gene: NA
abundance: many
j_gene: TRBJ2-1
v_gene: TRBV18

CDR3nt: TGTGCCAGCAGGGGACAGGGGGCCGGCGGTGAGCAGTTCTTC
CDR3aa: CASRGQGAGGEQFF
d_gene: TRBD1
abundance: few
j_gene: TRBJ2-1
v_gene: TRBV6-4

CDR3nt: TGTGCCAGCAGCTTAAGAGGGACCAGCACAGATACGCAGTATTTT
CDR3aa: CASSLRGTSTDTQYF
d_gene: NA
abundance: NA
j_gene: TRBJ2-3
v_gene: TRBV11-2

CDR3nt: TGTGCCAGCAGCTCATACAGGGGCTCTGGAAACACCATATATTTT
CDR3aa: CASSSYRGSGNTIYF
d_gene: TRBD1
abundance: few
j_gene: TRBJ1-3
v_gene: TRBV11-2

CDR3nt: TGTGCCTCCCAAAAATTGGACTCCTATGGCTACACCTTC
CDR3aa: CASQKLDSYGYTF
d_gene: NA
abundance: few
j_gene: TRBJ1-2
v_gene: TRBV6-2/TRBV6-3

CDR3nt: TGTGCCAGTAGTGAGGACAGGGAGACTGAAGCTTTCTTT
CDR3aa: CASSEDRETEAFF
d_gene: TRBD1
abundance: NA
j_gene: TRBJ1-1
v_gene: TRBV19

CDR3nt: TGCAGTGCTGGCCTCTGGGGGGTTAGATCACCCCTCCACTTT
CDR3aa: CSAGLWGVRSPLHF
d_gene: NA
abundance: few
j_gene: TRBJ1-6
v_gene: TRBV20-1

CDR3nt: TGTGCCAGTAGTATTACCCCGCCTACTAGCGGCACAGATACGCAGTATTTT
CDR3aa: CASSITPPTSGTDTQYF
d_gene: TRBD2
abundance: NA
j_gene: TRBJ2-3
v_gene: TRBV19

CDR3nt: TGCAGTGCTAGAGATTTGTATGAGCAGTTCTTC
CDR3aa: CSARDLYEQFF
d_gene: NA
abundance: few
j_gene: TRBJ2-1
v_gene: TRBV20-1

CDR3nt: TGTGCCAGTAATGGCGGTATAACCCCGTACACCGGGGAGCTGTTTTTT
CDR3aa: CASNGGITPYTGELFF
d_gene: NA
abundance: many
j_gene: TRBJ2-2
v_gene: TRBV19

CDR3nt: TGTGCCAGCAGCCCCCAGGGACTTAGTTCACCCCTCCACTTT
CDR3aa: CASSPQGLSSPLHF
d_gene: NA
abundance: few
j_gene: TRBJ1-6
v_gene: TRBV7-2

CDR3nt: TGTGCCATCAGTGAAGACACTAGCAATCAGCCCCAGCATTTT
CDR3aa: CAISEDTSNQPQHF
d_gene: NA
abundance: NA
j_gene: TRBJ1-5
v_gene: TRBV10-3

CDR3nt: TGTGCCAGCAGTACCACCGGGACCGCTCAAATCTATGGCTACACCTTC
CDR3aa: CASSTTGTAQIYGYTF
d_gene: NA
abundance: few
j_gene: TRBJ1-2
v_gene: TRBV27

CDR3nt: TGCGCCAGCAGCCGTATACCGGGACAATACCAAGAGACCCAGTACTTC
CDR3aa: CASSRIPGQYQETQYF
d_gene: NA
abundance: few
j_gene: TRBJ2-5
v_gene: TRBV4-1

CDR3nt: TGCAGTGCCCCCGACCGGGACAGGGGGATCTATGAGCAGTTCTTC
CDR3aa: CSAPDRDRGIYEQFF
d_gene: TRBD1
abundance: NA
j_gene: TRBJ2-1
v_gene: TRBV20-1

CDR3nt: TGTGCCAGCAGCGCATTACTAGCGGAAGAGACCCAGTACTTC
CDR3aa: CASSALLAEETQYF
d_gene: TRBD2
abundance: few
j_gene: TRBJ2-5
v_gene: TRBV5-4

CDR3nt: TGTGCCAGCAGCCAGGGCTACCCTGGGGATACGCAGTATTTT
CDR3aa: CASSQGYPGDTQYF
d_gene: NA
abundance: few
j_gene: TRBJ2-3
v_gene: TRBV4-2

CDR3nt: TGCGCCAGCAGCTTGGCACGAGGGCGCGTAAACATTCAGTACTTC
CDR3aa: CASSLARGRVNIQYF
d_gene: NA
abundance: NA
j_gene: TRBJ2-4
v_gene: TRBV5-1

CDR3nt: TGCGCCAGCAGCGGACTACAGGGTCCCTACGAGCAGTACTTC
CDR3aa: CASSGLQGPYEQYF
d_gene: NA
abundance: few
j_gene: TRBJ2-7
v_gene: TRBV5-1

CDR3nt: TGTGCCAGCAGCTTCCCGTGGGGGGGGGCGACAGATACGCAGTATTTT
CDR3aa: CASSFPWGGATDTQYF
d_gene: NA
abundance: many
j_gene: TRBJ2-3
v_gene: TRBV7-8

CDR3nt: TGTGCCAGCAGCCCCGCCAGGATTGCAACTAATGAAAAACTGTTTTTT
CDR3aa: CASSPARIATNEKLFF
d_gene: NA
abundance: NA
j_gene: TRBJ1-4
v_gene: TRBV7-8

CDR3nt: TGTGCCAGCAGCCAGCGGGTGGGGATCTATGGCTACACCTTC
CDR3aa: CASSQRVGIYGYTF
d_gene: NA
abundance: NA
j_gene: TRBJ1-2
v_gene: TRBV3-1

CDR3nt: TGTGCCAGCAGTTCCGGCCTGACTAGCGGAGAAGAGACCCAGTACTTC
CDR3aa: CASSSGLTSGEETQYF
d_gene: TRBD2
abundance: NA
j_gene: TRBJ2-5
v_gene: TRBV6-5

CDR3nt: TGTGCCAGCAGTTACCGACAGGGCGGGCAGCCCCAGCATTTT
CDR3aa: CASSYRQGGQPQHF
d_gene: TRBD1
abundance: many
j_gene: TRBJ1-5
v_gene: TRBV6-6

CDR3nt: TGCAGCGTTGAAGTGAGACAGGGCACGAGGAATGAGCAGTTCTTC
CDR3aa: CSVEVRQGTRNEQFF
d_gene: TRBD1
abundance: few
j_gene: TRBJ2-1
v_gene: TRBV29-1

CDR3nt: TGCGCCAGCAGCTTGGCCGGCTACAGCCAAGCTTTCTTT
CDR3aa: CASSLAGYSQAFF
d_gene: NA
abundance: few
j_gene: TRBJ1-1
v_gene: TRBV5-1

CDR3nt: TGCAGCGTAGCCAGACAGGGTGAGACCCAGTACTTC
CDR3aa: CSVARQGETQYF
d_gene: TRBD1
abundance: NA
j_gene: TRBJ2-5
v_gene: TRBV29-1

CDR3nt: TGTGCCAGCATTTCACAGGTCGGATACGAGCAGTACTTC
CDR3aa: CASISQVGYEQYF
d_gene: NA
abundance: few
j_gene: TRBJ2-7
v_gene: TRBV6-1

CDR3nt: TGCGCCAGCAGCCAAGATAGGGCCAACTACAATGAGCAGTTCTTC
CDR3aa: CASSQDRANYNEQFF
d_gene: NA
abundance: NA
j_gene: TRBJ2-1
v_gene: TRBV4-1

CDR3nt: TGCGCCAGCAGCTGGACTAGCGGGAGTTCGACCGGGGAGCTGTTTTTT
CDR3aa: CASSWTSGSSTGELFF
d_gene: TRBD2
abundance: many
j_gene: TRBJ2-2
v_gene: TRBV5-1

CDR3nt: TGTGCCAGCAGCAAAGACTCGTCAGTTAATGAAAAACTGTTTTTT
CDR3aa: CASSKDSSVNEKLFF
d_gene: NA
abundance: NA
j_gene: TRBJ1-4
v_gene: TRBV5-4

CDR3nt: TGTGCCAGCAGCGCCCATCGGGAGCAGTACTTC
CDR3aa: CASSAHREQYF
d_gene: NA
abundance: many
j_gene: TRBJ2-7
v_gene: TRBV7-9

CDR3nt: TGTGCCAGTAGCCTGACTAGCGGGATCGGTGAGACCCAGTACTTC
CDR3aa: CASSLTSGIGETQYF
d_gene: TRBD2
abundance: NA
j_gene: TRBJ2-5
v_gene: TRBV19

CDR3nt: TGTGCCAGCAGCTTAGAATCGGGGGGGCCGACCCGGCAGTTCTTC
CDR3aa: CASSLESGGPTRQFF
d_gene: TRBD2
abundance: many
j_gene: TRBJ2-1
v_gene: TRBV7-9

CDR3nt: TGTGCCAGCAGCCAAGTTCGGCCAGAGAACACCGGGGAGCTGTTTTTT
CDR3aa: CASSQVRPENTGELFF
d_gene: NA
abundance: few
j_gene: TRBJ2-2
v_gene: TRBV3-1

CDR3nt: TGTGCCAGCAGTCCCGAACCCACGTACGACAGGAGCTCCTACAATGAGCAGTTCTTC
CDR3aa: CASSPEPTYDRSSYNEQFF
d_gene: NA
abundance: medium-sized
j_gene: TRBJ2-1
v_gene: TRBV27

CDR3nt: TGTGCCAGCAGCCAAGGGTCAGGGCGGGAGCAGTACTTC
CDR3aa: CASSQGSGREQYF
d_gene: NA
abundance: many
j_gene: TRBJ2-7
v_gene: TRBV3-1

CDR3nt: TGTGCCAGCAGTTTTTCTATTAACTATGGCTACACCTTC
CDR3aa: CASSFSINYGYTF
d_gene: NA
abundance: many
j_gene: TRBJ1-2
v_gene: TRBV27